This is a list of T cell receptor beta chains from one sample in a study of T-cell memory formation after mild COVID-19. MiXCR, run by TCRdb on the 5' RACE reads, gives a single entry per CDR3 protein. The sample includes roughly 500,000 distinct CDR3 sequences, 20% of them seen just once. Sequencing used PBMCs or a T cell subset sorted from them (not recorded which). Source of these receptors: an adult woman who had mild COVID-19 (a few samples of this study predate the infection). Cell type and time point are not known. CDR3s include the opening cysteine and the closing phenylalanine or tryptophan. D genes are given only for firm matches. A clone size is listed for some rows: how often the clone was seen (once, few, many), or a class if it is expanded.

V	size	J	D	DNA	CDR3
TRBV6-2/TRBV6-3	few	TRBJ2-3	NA	TGTGCCAGCACTCACACAAGTGAAGATACGCAGTATTTT	CASTHTSEDTQYF
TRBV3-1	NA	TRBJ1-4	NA	TGTGCCAGCAGCCTACGGGATGAAAAACTGTTTTTT	CASSLRDEKLFF
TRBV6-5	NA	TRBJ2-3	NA	TGTGCCAGCAGACAAGGGGGAACCACAGATACGCAGTATTTT	CASRQGGTTDTQYF
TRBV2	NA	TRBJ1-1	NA	TGTGCCAGCTCCGATTCGGAGGGGAACACTGAAGCTTTCTTT	CASSDSEGNTEAFF
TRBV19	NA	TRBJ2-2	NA	TGTGCCAGTAGCTGGAGGGTCACCGGGGAGCTGTTTTTT	CASSWRVTGELFF
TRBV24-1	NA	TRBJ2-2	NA	TGTGCCACCAGTGAGACACTGACCGGGGAGCTGTTTTTT	CATSETLTGELFF
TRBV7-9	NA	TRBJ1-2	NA	TGTGCCAGCAGCTTAGGTCCCGGACGGTTATACGGCTACACCTTC	CASSLGPGRLYGYTF
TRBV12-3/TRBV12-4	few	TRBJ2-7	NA	TGTGCCAGCAGTTTAGCGGAGGGTGGTCCGGGTGGCGAGCAGTACTTC	CASSLAEGGPGGEQYF
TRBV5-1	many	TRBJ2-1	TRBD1	TGCGCCAGCAGCTTGTGGGACAGGGACTACAATGAGCAGTTCTTC	CASSLWDRDYNEQFF
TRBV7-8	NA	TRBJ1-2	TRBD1	TGTGCCAGCAGCTTAGGCCCTCACCGGGACAGTTCTAACTATGGCTACACCTTC	CASSLGPHRDSSNYGYTF
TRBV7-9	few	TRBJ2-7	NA	TGTGCCAGCAGCGACCGGACGGGACCTTACGAGCAGTACTTC	CASSDRTGPYEQYF
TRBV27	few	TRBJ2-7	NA	TGTGCCAGCAGTTTATCAGCTTGGGGCTCCTACGAGCAGTACTTC	CASSLSAWGSYEQYF
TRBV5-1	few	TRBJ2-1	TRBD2	TGCGCCAGCAGCTTGGGACTAGCGCCCTCCTACAATGAGCAGTTCTTC	CASSLGLAPSYNEQFF
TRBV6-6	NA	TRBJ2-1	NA	TGTGCCAGCAGCTTACCCCGGGCAAATGAGCAGTTATTC	CASSLPRANEQLF
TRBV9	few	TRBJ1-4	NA	TGTGCCAGCAGCTTCACCCCCGGGACGGATAATGAAAAACTGTTTTTT	CASSFTPGTDNEKLFF
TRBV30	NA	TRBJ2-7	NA	TGTGCCTGGAGCGCCATTTACGAGCAGTACTTC	CAWSAIYEQYF
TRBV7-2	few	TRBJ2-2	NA	TGTGCCAGCAGCATGAATGGAGGGCCCGGGGAGCTGTTTTTT	CASSMNGGPGELFF
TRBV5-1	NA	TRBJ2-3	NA	TGCGCCAGCCAACAGCGTCCCACCACAGATACGCAGTATTTT	CASQQRPTTDTQYF
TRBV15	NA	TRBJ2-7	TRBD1	TGTGCCACCAGCAGAAGTGGGGGACAGGGCGTGTACGAGCAGTACTTC	CATSRSGGQGVYEQYF
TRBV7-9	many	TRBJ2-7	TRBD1	TGTGCCAGCAGCTTAGGCAGGGGGCACGAGCAGTACTTC	CASSLGRGHEQYF
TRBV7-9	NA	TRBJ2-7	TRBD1	TGTGCCAGCAGCAGAGACAGGGTTGCCTCCTACGAGCAGTACTTC	CASSRDRVASYEQYF
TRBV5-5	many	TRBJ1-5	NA	TGTGCCAGCAGATCTGGACGGGAAGTGAATCAGCCCCAGCATTTT	CASRSGREVNQPQHF
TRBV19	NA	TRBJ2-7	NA	TGTGCCAGTAGTATAGGACCCCGGGACTCTGACTACGAGCAGTACTTC	CASSIGPRDSDYEQYF
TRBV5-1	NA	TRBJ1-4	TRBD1	TGCGCCAGCAGCAGGACAGGGGGAGAAAAACTGTTTTTT	CASSRTGGEKLFF
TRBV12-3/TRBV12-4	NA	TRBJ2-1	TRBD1	TGTGCCAGCAGGGGACAGGGGAGAGGCAATGAGCAGTTCTTC	CASRGQGRGNEQFF
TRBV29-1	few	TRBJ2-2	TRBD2	TGCAGCGTTCTACCGGGACTAGCGACCGCCGGGGAGCTGTTTTTT	CSVLPGLATAGELFF
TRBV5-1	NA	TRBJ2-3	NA	TGCGCCAGCAGCTTGGCAGGGGTCACCACAGATACGCAGTATTTT	CASSLAGVTTDTQYF
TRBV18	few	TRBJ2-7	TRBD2	TGTGCCAGCTCACCACCGATGGCGGGAGTCGAGCAGTACTTC	CASSPPMAGVEQYF
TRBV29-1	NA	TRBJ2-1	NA	TGCAGCGTTGTCGCCCTAAGAGAGCAGTTCTTC	CSVVALREQFF
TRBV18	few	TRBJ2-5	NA	TGTGCCAGCTCACCCATCGTACGGGGGTTCGGAGAGACCCAGTACTTC	CASSPIVRGFGETQYF
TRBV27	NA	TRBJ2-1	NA	TGTGCCAGCAGGGGGCTGGTCGAGCAGTTCTTC	CASRGLVEQFF
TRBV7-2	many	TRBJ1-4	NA	TGTGCCAGCAGCTTAGCGGCGGGGGCCAATGAAAAACTGTTTTTT	CASSLAAGANEKLFF
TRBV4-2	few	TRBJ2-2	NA	TGTGCCAGCAGCCCGTCCGGGACTTGGAACACCGGGGAGCTGTTTTTT	CASSPSGTWNTGELFF
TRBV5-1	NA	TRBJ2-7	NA	TGCGCCAGCAGCTTGGGCCCTCTCGACGAGCAGTACTTC	CASSLGPLDEQYF
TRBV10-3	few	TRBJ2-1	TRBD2	TGTGCCATCAGTGTCGCGCCCGGGACTAGCGGGGGGGATGAGCAGTTCTTC	CAISVAPGTSGGDEQFF
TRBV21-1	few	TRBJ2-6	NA	TGTGCCAGCAGCAGTGGACAGAGCTCTGGGGCCAACGTCCTGACTTTC	CASSSGQSSGANVLTF
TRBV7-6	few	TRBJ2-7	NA	TGTGCCAGCAGCCCTCCTATGGGGGAGGAATACGAGCAGTACTTC	CASSPPMGEEYEQYF
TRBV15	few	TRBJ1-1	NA	TGTGCCACCAGCAGAGATGGGGGCGGAGGGGCGAACACTGAAGCTTTCTTT	CATSRDGGGGANTEAFF
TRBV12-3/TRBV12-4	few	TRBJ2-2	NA	TGTGCCAGCAGTCCCCTTGGGGAGCTGTTTTTT	CASSPLGELFF
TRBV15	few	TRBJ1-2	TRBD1	TGTGCCACCAGCACAGAAACGCCGGGACAGGGGCTTTTTAACTATGGCTACACCTTC	CATSTETPGQGLFNYGYTF
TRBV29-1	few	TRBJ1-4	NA	TGCAGCGTCAGGGAATTCGACGAAAAACTGTTTTTT	CSVREFDEKLFF
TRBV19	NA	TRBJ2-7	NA	TGTGCCAGTAGCTGGACCCGAGGGGAGCAGTACTTC	CASSWTRGEQYF
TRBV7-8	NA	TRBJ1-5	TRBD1	TGTGCCAGCAGCCCTACTACCGGACAGGGGAATCAGCCCCAGCATTTT	CASSPTTGQGNQPQHF
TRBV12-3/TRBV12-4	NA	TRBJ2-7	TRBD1	TGTGCCAGCAGTTTAAGGGACAGGGATGCGCAGTACTTC	CASSLRDRDAQYF
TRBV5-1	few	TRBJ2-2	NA	TGCGCCAGCAGCTTGGATTTCACAGGGAACACCGGGGAGCTGTTTTTT	CASSLDFTGNTGELFF
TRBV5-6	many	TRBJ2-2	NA	TGTGCCAGCAGCCCATTGACCGGGGAGCTGTTTTTT	CASSPLTGELFF
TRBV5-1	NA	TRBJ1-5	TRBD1	TGCGCCAGCAGCTCAACAGGGGCGGACAGCAATCAGCCCCAGCATTTT	CASSSTGADSNQPQHF
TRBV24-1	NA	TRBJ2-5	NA	TGTGCCACCAGTGACTTTGAAACAGGCCAGAAAGAGACCCAGTACTTC	CATSDFETGQKETQYF